This TCR beta chain was documented in a study of beta chain features in type 1 diabetes. Study-wide background: The study found patients and healthy donors alike in age, gender and cell yields. Sorted cell examination encompassed about 110 million cells across all samples. Study results and limitations: TCRB CDR3 length was moderately but significantly reduced in all four CD4+ subsets of Type 1 diabetes patients. Whether TCRB rearrangement is influenced by HLA type was left unresolved in this analysis.

A word on this clone: Its target is not known.

CDR3 length: 13 amino acids. V lost 7 bases, J lost 6 bases, and 16 bases lay in between. Germline CDR1 and CDR2: SNHLY and FYNNEI. Sequencing targeted expressed TCRB transcripts, as all isolated RNA had been reverse transcribed. For naive, central memory and regulatory T cell samples, reads averaged around 3.6 million. Libraries were prepared by immunoSEQ multiplex PCR; TCRdb keeps only in-frame clonotypes and omits some of them. The data contain some 350,000 clones, approximately 12% of them seen just once; the ten biggest clones take up 0.013% to 0.015%. The chain joins TRBV2 to TRBJ2-7; tentatively, D is TRBD1 or TRBD2 (6 bases each). Sequenced: naive CD4+ T cells from blood. The TCR comes from a woman aged 18 to 35 with type 1 diabetes. The CDR3 nucleotides read TGTGCCAGCACCGTCCCCGGAGGGGGCGAGCAGTACGTC. It translates to CASTVPGGGEQYV.